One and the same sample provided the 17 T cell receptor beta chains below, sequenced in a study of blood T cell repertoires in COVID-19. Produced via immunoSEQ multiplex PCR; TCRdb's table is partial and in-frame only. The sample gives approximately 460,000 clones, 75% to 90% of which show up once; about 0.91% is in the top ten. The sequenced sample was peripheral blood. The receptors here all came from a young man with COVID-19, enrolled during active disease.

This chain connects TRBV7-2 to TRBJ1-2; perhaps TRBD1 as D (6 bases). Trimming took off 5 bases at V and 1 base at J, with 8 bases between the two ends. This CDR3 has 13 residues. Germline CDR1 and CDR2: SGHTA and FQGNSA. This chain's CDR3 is CASSPRGNYGYTF. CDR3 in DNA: TGTGCCAGCAGCCCCAGGGGTAACTATGGCTACACCTTC. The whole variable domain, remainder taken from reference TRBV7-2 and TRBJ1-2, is GAGVSQSPSNKVTEKGKDVELRCDPISGHTALYWYRQSLGQGLEFLIYFQGNSAPDKSGLPSDRFSAERTGGSVSTLTIQRTQQEDSAVYLCASSPRGNYGYTFGSGTRLTVV.

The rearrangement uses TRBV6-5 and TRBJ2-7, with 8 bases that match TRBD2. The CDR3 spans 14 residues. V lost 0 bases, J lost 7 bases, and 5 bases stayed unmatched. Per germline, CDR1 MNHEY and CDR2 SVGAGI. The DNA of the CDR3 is TGTGCCAGCAGTTACTCCCCGGGGGGGCGGGAGCAGTACTTC. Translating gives CASSYSPGGREQYF.

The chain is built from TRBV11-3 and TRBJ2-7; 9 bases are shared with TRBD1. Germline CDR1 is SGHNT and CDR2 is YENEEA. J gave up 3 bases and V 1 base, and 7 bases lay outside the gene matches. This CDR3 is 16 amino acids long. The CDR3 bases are TGTGCCAGCAGCTTAGTTGGGGACAGGGAACTCTACGAGCAGTACTTC. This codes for CASSLVGDRELYEQYF.

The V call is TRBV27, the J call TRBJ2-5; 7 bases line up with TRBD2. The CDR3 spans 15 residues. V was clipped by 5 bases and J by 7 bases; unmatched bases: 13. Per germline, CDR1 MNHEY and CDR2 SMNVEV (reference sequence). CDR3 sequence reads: CASSPDIGGLATQYF. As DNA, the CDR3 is TGTGCCAGCAGTCCCGACATCGGGGGGTTGGCGACCCAGTACTTC.

The CDR3 sequence is CASTPTPNYGYTF. In nucleotides, the CDR3 is TGTGCCAGCACCCCGACTCCGAACTATGGCTACACCTTC. The rearrangement uses TRBV27 and TRBJ1-2; D is unresolved. V lost 7 bases and J lost 2, with 11 bases in between. Germline V gene lookup returns CDR1 MNHEY and CDR2 SMNVEV (reference sequence). The CDR3 consists of 13 residues.

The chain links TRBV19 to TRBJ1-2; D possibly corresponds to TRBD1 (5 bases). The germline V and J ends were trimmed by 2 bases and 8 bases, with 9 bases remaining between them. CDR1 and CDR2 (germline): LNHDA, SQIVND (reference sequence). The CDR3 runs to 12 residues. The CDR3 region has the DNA TGTGCCAGTAGTATACAGGGTAGAGGCTACACCTTC. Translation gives CASSIQGRGYTF.

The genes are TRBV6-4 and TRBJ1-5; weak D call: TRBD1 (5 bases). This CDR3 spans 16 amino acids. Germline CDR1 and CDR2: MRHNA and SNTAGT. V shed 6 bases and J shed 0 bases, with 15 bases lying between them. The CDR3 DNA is TGTGCCAGCAGCCCCCGGGGGGGGGATAGCAATCAGCCCCAGCATTTT. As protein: CASSPRGGDSNQPQHF.

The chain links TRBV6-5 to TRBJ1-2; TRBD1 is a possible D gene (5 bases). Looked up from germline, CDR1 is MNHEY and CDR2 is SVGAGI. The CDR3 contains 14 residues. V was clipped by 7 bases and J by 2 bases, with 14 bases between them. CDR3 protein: CASNWGKANYGYTF. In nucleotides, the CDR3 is TGTGCCAGCAATTGGGGCAAGGCGAACTATGGCTACACCTTC.

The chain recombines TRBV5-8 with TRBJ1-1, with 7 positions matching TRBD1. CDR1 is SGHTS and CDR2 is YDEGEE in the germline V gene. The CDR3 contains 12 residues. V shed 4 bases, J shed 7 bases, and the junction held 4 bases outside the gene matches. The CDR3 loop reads CASSPWTGEAFF. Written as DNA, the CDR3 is TGTGCCAGCAGCCCCTGGACAGGTGAAGCTTTCTTT.

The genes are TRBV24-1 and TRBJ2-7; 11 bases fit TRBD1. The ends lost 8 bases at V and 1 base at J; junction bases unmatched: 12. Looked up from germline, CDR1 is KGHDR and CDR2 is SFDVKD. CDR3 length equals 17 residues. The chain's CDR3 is CATTPNLRDRGSYEQYF. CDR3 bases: TGTGCCACCACTCCGAACCTCAGGGACAGGGGGTCCTACGAGCAGTACTTC.

The CDR3 reads CASSGPQREARGSEQFF. Written as DNA, the CDR3 is TGTGCCAGCAGCGGTCCCCAGCGGGAGGCCCGAGGGAGTGAGCAGTTCTTC. The V call is TRBV9, the J call TRBJ2-1; 9 bases agree with TRBD2. The CDR3 loop spans 17 amino acids. The junction had 16 bases not matched to a gene; V was cut back by 3 bases and J by 9 bases. Germline V lookup: CDR1 SGDLS, CDR2 YYNGEE.

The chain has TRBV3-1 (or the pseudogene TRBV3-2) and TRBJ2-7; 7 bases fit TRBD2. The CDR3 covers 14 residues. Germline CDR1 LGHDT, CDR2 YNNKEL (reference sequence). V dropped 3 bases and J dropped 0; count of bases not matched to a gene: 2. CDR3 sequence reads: CASSQGLLSYEQYF. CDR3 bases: TGTGCCAGCAGCCAGGGACTACTCTCCTACGAGCAGTACTTC.

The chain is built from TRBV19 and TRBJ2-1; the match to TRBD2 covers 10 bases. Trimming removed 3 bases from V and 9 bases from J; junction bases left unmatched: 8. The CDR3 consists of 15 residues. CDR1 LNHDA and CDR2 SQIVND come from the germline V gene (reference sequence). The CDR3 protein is CASSIERGGLGEQFF. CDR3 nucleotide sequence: TGTGCCAGTAGTATCGAGCGGGGGGGCCTCGGTGAGCAGTTCTTC.

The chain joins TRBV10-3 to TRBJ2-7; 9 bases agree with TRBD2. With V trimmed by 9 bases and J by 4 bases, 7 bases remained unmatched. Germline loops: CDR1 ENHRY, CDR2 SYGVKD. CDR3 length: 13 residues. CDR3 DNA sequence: TGTGCCATAGAAGCGGGAGGAAGGTACGAGCAGTACTTC. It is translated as CAIEAGGRYEQYF.

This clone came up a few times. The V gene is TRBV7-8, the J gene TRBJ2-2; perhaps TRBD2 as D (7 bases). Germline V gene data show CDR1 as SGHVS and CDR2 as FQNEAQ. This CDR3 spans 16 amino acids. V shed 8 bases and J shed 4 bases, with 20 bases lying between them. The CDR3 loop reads CASLEGRGAVTGELFF. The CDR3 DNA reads TGTGCCAGCCTTGAAGGACGGGGGGCGGTCACCGGGGAGCTGTTTTTT.

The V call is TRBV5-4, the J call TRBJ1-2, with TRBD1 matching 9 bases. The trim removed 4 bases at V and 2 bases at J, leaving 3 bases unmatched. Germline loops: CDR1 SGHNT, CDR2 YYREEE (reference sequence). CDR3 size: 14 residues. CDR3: CASSGTGRNYGYTF. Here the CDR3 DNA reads TGTGCCAGCAGCGGGACAGGGCGGAACTATGGCTACACCTTC.

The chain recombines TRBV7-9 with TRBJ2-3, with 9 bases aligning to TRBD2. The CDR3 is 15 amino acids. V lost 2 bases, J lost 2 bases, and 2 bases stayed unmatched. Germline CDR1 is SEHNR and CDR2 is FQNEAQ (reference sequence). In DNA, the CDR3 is TGTGCCAGCAGCTTAAGCGGGGGGCTCACAGATACGCAGTATTTT. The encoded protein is CASSLSGGLTDTQYF.